The rows below give T cell receptor beta chains drawn from one sample of a study of blood T cell repertoires in COVID-19. Sequencing used immunoSEQ multiplex PCR; TCRdb keeps in-frame clones, though not all of them. The table shows over 200,000 clones, with about 87% occurring only once. The sequencing input was PBMCs or T cells enriched from blood (not recorded which). Receptors were obtained from a woman in her 30s who had been exposed to COVID-19. Each CDR3 is given with its conserved first and last residue. D genes are given only for firm matches.

TRBV7-2	TRBJ1-2	-	CASSLDGGMAYGYTF
TRBV2	TRBJ1-1	TRBD1	CASSNTGVNTEAFF
TRBV27	TRBJ2-1	-	CASSFGVNEQFF
TRBV13	TRBJ1-2	-	CASTPTDSNYGYTF
TRBV3-1/TRBV3-2	TRBJ2-5	TRBD2	CASRQGLAGETQYF
TRBV18	TRBJ2-6	-	CASSQASGANVLTF
TRBV27	TRBJ2-3	-	CASSPTGTDTQYF
TRBV2	TRBJ1-5	-	CASNWGQGFRQPQHF
TRBV13	TRBJ2-1	TRBD2	CASSLVLAGIGEQFF
TRBV14	TRBJ1-1	-	CASSHGQPYTEAFF
TRBV5-1	TRBJ1-1	TRBD1	CASSSGTGRMNTEAFF
TRBV19	TRBJ1-4	-	CASSMDPQGEKLFF
TRBV5-6	TRBJ1-1	-	CASSYQGRVNTEAFF